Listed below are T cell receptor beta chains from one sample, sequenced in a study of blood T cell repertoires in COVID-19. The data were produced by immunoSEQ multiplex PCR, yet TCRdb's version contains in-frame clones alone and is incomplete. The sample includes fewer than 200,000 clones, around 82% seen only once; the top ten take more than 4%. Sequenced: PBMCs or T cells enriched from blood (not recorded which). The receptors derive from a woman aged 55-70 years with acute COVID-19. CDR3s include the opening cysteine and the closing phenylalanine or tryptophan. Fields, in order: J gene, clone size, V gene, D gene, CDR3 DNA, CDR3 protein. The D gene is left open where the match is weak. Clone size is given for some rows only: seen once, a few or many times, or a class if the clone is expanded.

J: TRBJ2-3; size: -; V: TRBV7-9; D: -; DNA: TGTGCCAGCAGCTTAATCGCCCACACCACAGATACGCAGTATTTT; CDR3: CASSLIAHTTDTQYF
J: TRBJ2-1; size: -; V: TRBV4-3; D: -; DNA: TGCGCCAGCTCCCCCCTTACTAGTTCCTACAATGAGCAGTTCTTC; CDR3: CASSPLTSSYNEQFF
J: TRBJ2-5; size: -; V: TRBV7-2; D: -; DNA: TGTGCCAGCAGCCTAAATATCGACAGGACCAGGACCCAGTACTTC; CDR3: CASSLNIDRTRTQYF
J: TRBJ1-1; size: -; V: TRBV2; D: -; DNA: TGTGCCAGCAGTTTTTACGCGGGAAGCGGTGAAGCTTTCTTT; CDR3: CASSFYAGSGEAFF
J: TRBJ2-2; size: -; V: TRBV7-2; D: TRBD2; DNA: TGTGCCAGCAGCCCCCGGGTAGCGGGAGTTCCCGGGGAGCTGTTTTTT; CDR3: CASSPRVAGVPGELFF
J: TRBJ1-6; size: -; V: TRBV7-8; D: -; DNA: TGTGCCAGCAGCTTCGACAGGATAGGAAATTCACCCCTCCACTTT; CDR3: CASSFDRIGNSPLHF
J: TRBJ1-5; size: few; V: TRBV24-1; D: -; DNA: TGTGCCACCAGTGATGGGAGGGTTGCTCAGCCCCAGCATTTT; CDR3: CATSDGRVAQPQHF
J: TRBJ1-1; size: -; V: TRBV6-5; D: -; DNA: TGTGCCAGCAGTCCCACTCAGGGGTTGACTGAAGCTTTCTTT; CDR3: CASSPTQGLTEAFF
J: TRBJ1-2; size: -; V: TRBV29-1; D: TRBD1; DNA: TGCAGCGTACCGGGACAGGGGAGCTATGGCTACACCTTC; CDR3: CSVPGQGSYGYTF
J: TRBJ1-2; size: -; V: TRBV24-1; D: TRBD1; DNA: TGTGCCACCAGTGAAATTGACAGGGAGGACTACACCTTC; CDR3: CATSEIDREDYTF
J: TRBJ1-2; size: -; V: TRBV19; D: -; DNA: TGTGCCAGTAGTCCACGGAGATATGGCTACACCTTC; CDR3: CASSPRRYGYTF
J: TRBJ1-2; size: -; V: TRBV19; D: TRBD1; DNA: TGTGCCAGTAGTATTTCACAGGGGGCGAGCTATGGCTACACCTTC; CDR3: CASSISQGASYGYTF
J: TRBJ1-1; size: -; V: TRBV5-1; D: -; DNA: TGCGCCAGCAGCTTACAGGGAACGAACACTGAAGCTTTCTTT; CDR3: CASSLQGTNTEAFF
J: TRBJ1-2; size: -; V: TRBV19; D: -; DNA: TGTGCCAGTAGGACGACGGGATTACCGTCCACCCTTACCTATGGCTACACCTTC; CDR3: CASRTTGLPSTLTYGYTF
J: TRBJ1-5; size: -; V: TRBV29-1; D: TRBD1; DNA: TGCAGCGTTTCTGGGACAGGCAATCAGCCCCAGCATTTT; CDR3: CSVSGTGNQPQHF
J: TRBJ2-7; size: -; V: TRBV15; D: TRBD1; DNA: TGTGCCACCAGCAGATCCGGGACAGGGTACTACGAGCAGTACTTC; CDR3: CATSRSGTGYYEQYF
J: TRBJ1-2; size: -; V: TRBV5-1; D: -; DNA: TGCGCCAGCAGGTCACAGCTCTATGGCTACACCTTC; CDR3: CASRSQLYGYTF
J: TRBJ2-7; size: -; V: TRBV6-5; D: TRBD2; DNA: TGTGCCAGCAGTTATGGGCCGGCGGGAGTAGGCTACGAGCAGTACTTC; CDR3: CASSYGPAGVGYEQYF
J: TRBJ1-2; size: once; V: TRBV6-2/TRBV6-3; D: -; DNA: TGTGCCAGCAGTTACTCGGGGGCCGCCTATGGCTACACCTTC; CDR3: CASSYSGAAYGYTF
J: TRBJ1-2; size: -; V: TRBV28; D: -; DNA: TGTGCCAGCAGTCCTCTTTCAGTTTATGGCTACACCTTC; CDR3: CASSPLSVYGYTF
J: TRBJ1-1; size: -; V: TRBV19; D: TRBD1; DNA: TGTGCCAGTAGTATATCGGGGGGAACAGGGGGCCGCCGACTGGCTTTCTTT; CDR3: CASSISGGTGGRRLAFF
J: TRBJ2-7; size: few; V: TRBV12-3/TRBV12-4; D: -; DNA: TGTGCCAGCAGTTTAACGTCGGGCGAGCAGTACTTC; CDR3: CASSLTSGEQYF
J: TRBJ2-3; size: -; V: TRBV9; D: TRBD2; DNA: TGTGCCAGCAGCGCCCTACTAGCGGGAGAGGCAGATACGCAGTATTTT; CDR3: CASSALLAGEADTQYF
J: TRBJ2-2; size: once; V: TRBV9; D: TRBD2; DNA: TGTGCCAGCAGCGCTAGCGGGAGGGCCAACGGGGAGCTGTTTTTT; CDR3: CASSASGRANGELFF
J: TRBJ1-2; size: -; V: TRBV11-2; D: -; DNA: TGTGCCAGCAGTTCGGGTTCGACCTATGGCTACACCTTC; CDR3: CASSSGSTYGYTF
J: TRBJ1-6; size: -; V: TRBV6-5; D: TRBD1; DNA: TGTGCCAGCAGTTGGAGAGACAGGGTGAATTCACCCCTCCACTTT; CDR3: CASSWRDRVNSPLHF
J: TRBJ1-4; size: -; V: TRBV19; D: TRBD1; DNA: TGTGCCAGTAGTTCCAGACAGGGGACTAATGAAAAACTGTTTTTT; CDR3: CASSSRQGTNEKLFF
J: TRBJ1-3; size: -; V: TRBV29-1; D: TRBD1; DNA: TGCAGCGGGGGGGACAGAAGTGGAAACACCATATATTTT; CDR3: CSGGDRSGNTIYF
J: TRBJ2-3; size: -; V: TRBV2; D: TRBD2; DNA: TGTGCCAGCTCTGCACTAGCGGTCACAGATACGCAGTATTTT; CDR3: CASSALAVTDTQYF
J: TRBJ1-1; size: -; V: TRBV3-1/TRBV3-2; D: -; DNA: TGTGCCAGCAGCAAAGGACAGCCGAACACTGAAGCTTTCTTT; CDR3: CASSKGQPNTEAFF
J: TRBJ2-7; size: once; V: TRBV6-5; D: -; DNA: TGTGCCAGCAGTTCCGGGGTCCTTCCCCACGAGCAGTACTTC; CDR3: CASSSGVLPHEQYF
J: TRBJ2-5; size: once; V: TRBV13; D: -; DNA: TGTGCCAGCAGCCCGAGCGGGCCCCGCCAAGAGACCCAGTACTTC; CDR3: CASSPSGPRQETQYF
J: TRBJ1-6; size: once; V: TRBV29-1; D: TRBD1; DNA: TGCAGCGTAGCCCAGGGGGGACGCTCACCCCTCCACTTT; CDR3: CSVAQGGRSPLHF
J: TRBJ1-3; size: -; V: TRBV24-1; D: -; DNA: TGTGCCACCAGTGACCCAGGGCAGGGAGGAAACACCATATATTTT; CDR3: CATSDPGQGGNTIYF
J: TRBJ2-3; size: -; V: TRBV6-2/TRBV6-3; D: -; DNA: TGTGCCAGCAGTTTGTCGCTAGGATTGGGCACAGATACGCAGTATTTT; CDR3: CASSLSLGLGTDTQYF
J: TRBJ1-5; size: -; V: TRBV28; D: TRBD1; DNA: TGTGCCAGTGGGACAGTGGGTCAGCCCCAGCATTTT; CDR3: CASGTVGQPQHF
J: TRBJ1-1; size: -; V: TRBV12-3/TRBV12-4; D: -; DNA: TGTGCCAGCAGGGGTGGGGACAAAGCTTTCTTT; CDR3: CASRGGDKAFF
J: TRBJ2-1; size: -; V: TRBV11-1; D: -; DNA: TGTGCCAGCAGCTTCAGGGGAGTGGCCTACAATGAGCAGTTCTTC; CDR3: CASSFRGVAYNEQFF
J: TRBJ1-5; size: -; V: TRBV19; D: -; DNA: TGTGCCAGTAGTATAGACCAGGGTCGGGATCAGCCCCAGCATTTT; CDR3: CASSIDQGRDQPQHF
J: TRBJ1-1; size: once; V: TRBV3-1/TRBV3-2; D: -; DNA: TGTGCCAGCAGCCAAGATCACAGGGTAGGGAGCACTGAAGCTTTCTTT; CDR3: CASSQDHRVGSTEAFF
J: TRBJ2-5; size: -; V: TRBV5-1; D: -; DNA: TGCGCCAGCAGCCAACTTCGGCAAGAGACCCAGTACTTC; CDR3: CASSQLRQETQYF
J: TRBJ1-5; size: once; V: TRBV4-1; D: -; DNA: TGCGCCAGCAGCCAAGGTCCGGGAAGCAATCAGCCCCAGCATTTT; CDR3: CASSQGPGSNQPQHF
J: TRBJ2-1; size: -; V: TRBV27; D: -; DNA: TGTGCCAGCAGTTTGCGGATCTACAATGAGCAGTTCTTC; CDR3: CASSLRIYNEQFF
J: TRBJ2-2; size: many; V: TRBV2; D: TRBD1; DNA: TGTGCCAGCAGTGATCGGACAGGATACACCGGGGAGCTGTTTTTT; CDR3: CASSDRTGYTGELFF
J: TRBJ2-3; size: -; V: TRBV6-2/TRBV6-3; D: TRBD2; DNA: TGTGCCAGCAGTCTCGAGCGGGGGGGCACAGATACGCAGTATTTT; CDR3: CASSLERGGTDTQYF
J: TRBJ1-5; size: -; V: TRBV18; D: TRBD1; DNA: TGTGCCAGCTCCCGGGACAGCAATAGTCGCAATCAGCCCCAGCATTTT; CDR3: CASSRDSNSRNQPQHF
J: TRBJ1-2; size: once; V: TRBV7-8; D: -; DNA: TGTGCCAGCAGCTCGACAGTTCGTCTATATGGCTACACCTTC; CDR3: CASSSTVRLYGYTF
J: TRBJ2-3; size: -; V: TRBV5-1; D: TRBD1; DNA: TGCGCCAGCAGCCTGGGACAGGGGGCCGTCACAGATACGCAGTATTTT; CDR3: CASSLGQGAVTDTQYF
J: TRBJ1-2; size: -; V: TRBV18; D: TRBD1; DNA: TGTGCCAGCTCACCTTCCGAGCAGGGGGCGCGAGGCTACACCTTC; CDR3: CASSPSEQGARGYTF
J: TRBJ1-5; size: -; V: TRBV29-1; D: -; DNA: TGCACCACTTGGGGCGACCATAGCAATCAGCCCCAGCATTTT; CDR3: CTTWGDHSNQPQHF
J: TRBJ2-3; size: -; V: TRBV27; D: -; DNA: TGTGCCAGCAGTTCAAGGAGGCTCACAGATACGCAGTATTTT; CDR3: CASSSRRLTDTQYF
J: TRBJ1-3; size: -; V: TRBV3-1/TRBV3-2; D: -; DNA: TGTGCCAGCAGCCAAGACCCCACTGAGACTGGAAACACCATATATTTT; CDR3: CASSQDPTETGNTIYF
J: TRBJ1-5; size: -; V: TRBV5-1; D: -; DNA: TGCGCCAGCAGTCTGACAGGAGACAATCAGCCCCAGCATTTT; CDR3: CASSLTGDNQPQHF
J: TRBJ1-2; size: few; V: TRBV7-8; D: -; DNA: TGTGCCAGCAGATCAGGGTTGGGATTCGGCTACACCTTC; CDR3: CASRSGLGFGYTF
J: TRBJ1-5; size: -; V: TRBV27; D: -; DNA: TGTGCCAGCCGGGGGGGGGCGGGCAATCAGCCCCAGCATTTT; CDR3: CASRGGAGNQPQHF
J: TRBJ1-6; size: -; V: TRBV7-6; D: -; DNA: TGTGCCAGCAGCTCATCCTTGACAGCTAATTCACCCCTCCACTTT; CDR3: CASSSSLTANSPLHF
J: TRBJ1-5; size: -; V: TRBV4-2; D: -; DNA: TGTGCCAGCAGCCAAGACGGCAGGGGCTATCAGCCCCAGCATTTT; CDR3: CASSQDGRGYQPQHF